The rows below give T cell receptor beta chains drawn from one sample of a study of graft-versus-host responses after intestinal transplantation. This table comes from immunoSEQ multiplex PCR, and its TCRdb copy is limited to in-frame clones, with some not included. Of approximately 32,000 clones listed, just under 95% are singletons. The sample consisted of PBMCs, taken 16 days after intestinal transplant. The receptors come from a human patient who received an intestinal transplant, so some T cells may come from the graft donor. Both conserved end residues are part of each CDR3. The order of the fields is D gene, V gene, clone size, J gene, CDR3 protein, CDR3 DNA. The D gene is left open where the match is weak. Not every row has a clone size; where given, it reads once, few, many or a size class.

NA,TRBV7-2,NA,TRBJ1-2,CASSLNTGERENYGYTF,TGTGCCAGCAGCTTAAACACGGGAGAGAGAGAAAACTATGGCTACACCTTC
TRBD2,TRBV4-2,once,TRBJ2-3,CASSPYLAGLTDTQYF,TGTGCCAGCAGCCCTTACCTAGCGGGGCTCACAGATACGCAGTATTTT
TRBD2,TRBV5-1,NA,TRBJ2-7,CASSLEGTSVYEQYF,TGCGCCAGCAGCTTGGAGGGGACTAGCGTCTACGAGCAGTACTTC
TRBD1,TRBV7-3,NA,TRBJ1-2,CASSLTGGGYGYTF,TGTGCCAGCAGCTTAACAGGGGGCGGCTATGGCTACACCTTC
NA,TRBV27,NA,TRBJ2-7,CASSLSQGTYEQYF,TGTGCCAGCAGTTTATCGCAGGGCACCTACGAGCAGTACTTC
TRBD2,TRBV28,NA,TRBJ2-7,CASSFSLAGGPGEQYF,TGTGCCAGCAGCTTCTCCCTCGCGGGGGGCCCGGGCGAGCAGTACTTC
TRBD1,TRBV27,NA,TRBJ1-2,CASSLEGARYYGYTF,TGTGCCAGCAGTTTAGAGGGGGCGAGGTACTATGGCTACACCTTC
TRBD2,TRBV6-5,NA,TRBJ2-7,CASKPAGSSYEQYF,TGTGCCAGCAAACCAGCGGGGAGCTCCTACGAGCAGTACTTC
TRBD2,TRBV9,NA,TRBJ2-3,CASSDGTSGMRDTQYF,TGTGCCAGCAGCGACGGGACTAGCGGGATGAGAGATACGCAGTATTTT
NA,TRBV5-5,NA,TRBJ2-7,CASSLLGRDEQYF,TGTGCCAGCAGCTTGCTGGGTAGGGACGAGCAGTACTTC
TRBD1,TRBV7-9,NA,TRBJ1-1,CASSATGTGVKDTEAFF,TGTGCCAGCAGCGCTACCGGGACAGGGGTGAAAGACACTGAAGCTTTCTTT
TRBD2,TRBV9,few,TRBJ2-1,CASSVRTSHYDNEQFF,TGTGCCAGCAGCGTTAGGACTAGCCACTACGACAATGAGCAGTTCTTC
NA,TRBV4-1,NA,TRBJ2-7,CASSQPGTLEQYF,TGCGCCAGCAGCCAACCGGGGACTCTCGAGCAGTACTTC
TRBD2,TRBV7-9,NA,TRBJ2-1,CASSLGEGLAGEYEQFF,TGTGCCAGCAGCTTAGGGGAGGGACTAGCGGGAGAATATGAGCAGTTCTTC
TRBD2,TRBV27,once,TRBJ2-3,CASSLAGARGTDTQYF,TGTGCCAGCAGTTTAGCGGGAGCAAGGGGCACAGATACGCAGTATTTT
NA,TRBV4-1,NA,TRBJ1-5,CASSQDRGRGNQPQHF,TGCGCCAGCAGCCAAGATCGGGGAAGAGGCAATCAGCCCCAGCATTTT
TRBD1,TRBV7-2,NA,TRBJ2-7,CASSLAWTGGYEQYF,TGTGCCAGCAGCTTAGCTTGGACAGGGGGCTACGAGCAGTACTTC
NA,TRBV28,NA,TRBJ2-7,CATWGYEQYF,TGTGCCACCTGGGGGTACGAGCAGTACTTC
NA,TRBV5-4,few,TRBJ2-5,CASSLGRLKETQYF,TGTGCCAGCAGCTTGGGACGGCTAAAAGAGACCCAGTACTTC
NA,TRBV9,NA,TRBJ2-7,CASSVGPFGTSYEQYF,TGTGCCAGCAGCGTAGGACCCTTCGGGACATCCTACGAGCAGTACTTC
NA,TRBV9,NA,TRBJ2-7,CASSPWNLASDYEQYF,TGTGCCAGCAGCCCTTGGAACTTGGCTTCAGACTACGAGCAGTACTTC
NA,TRBV20-1,NA,TRBJ1-1,CSARDSPEAFF,TGCAGTGCTAGAGACAGTCCTGAAGCTTTCTTT
NA,TRBV18,NA,TRBJ2-7,CASSPSGVSYEQYF,TGTGCCAGCTCACCCTCGGGGGTATCCTACGAGCAGTACTTC
TRBD1,TRBV28,NA,TRBJ2-2,CASSLTGGYTGELFF,TGTGCCAGCAGTCTGACAGGGGGCTACACCGGGGAGCTGTTTTTT
NA,TRBV15,once,TRBJ2-7,CATSRDQAIIQYF,TGTGCCACCAGCAGAGATCAGGCGATCATCCAGTACTTC
NA,TRBV4-1,NA,TRBJ2-3,CASSLGTRTDTQYF,TGCGCCAGCAGCTTAGGGACTCGCACAGATACGCAGTATTTT
NA,TRBV27,NA,TRBJ1-1,CASSSPGRSNTEAFF,TGTGCCAGCAGTTCCCCGGGCAGATCGAACACTGAAGCTTTCTTT
NA,TRBV4-1,once,TRBJ2-1,CASSSLTGDYNEQFF,TGCGCCAGCAGCTCACTAACCGGAGATTACAATGAGCAGTTCTTC
TRBD1,TRBV4-2,NA,TRBJ2-7,CASSDRDRGYEQYF,TGTGCCAGCAGCGACCGGGACAGGGGTTACGAGCAGTACTTC
NA,TRBV6-1,NA,TRBJ1-5,CASSSRQRNQPQHF,TGTGCCAGCAGTTCGCGACAGCGCAATCAGCCCCAGCATTTT
TRBD2,TRBV11-3,NA,TRBJ2-1,CASSAGTSGGFSSYNEQFF,TGTGCCAGCAGCGCCGGGACTAGCGGGGGTTTCAGCTCCTACAATGAGCAGTTCTTC
TRBD1,TRBV9,NA,TRBJ1-1,CASSAGQGTEAFF,TGTGCCAGCAGCGCGGGACAGGGAACTGAAGCTTTCTTT
TRBD2,TRBV29-1,NA,TRBJ2-7,CSVLGGSSYEQYF,TGCAGCGTTCTCGGCGGGAGCTCCTACGAGCAGTACTTC
TRBD2,TRBV27,NA,TRBJ2-1,CASSVGLAVYNEQFF,TGTGCCAGCAGTGTGGGACTAGCGGTTTACAATGAGCAGTTCTTC
TRBD1,TRBV27,once,TRBJ1-5,CASSSPGTGIHQPQHF,TGTGCCAGCAGTTCCCCCGGGACAGGGATTCACCAGCCCCAGCATTTT
NA,TRBV5-4,NA,TRBJ1-1,CASSLRRRQTPQLNTEAFF,TGTGCCAGCAGCTTGAGGAGGAGACAGACCCCACAGCTAAACACTGAAGCTTTCTTT
NA,TRBV5-6,NA,TRBJ1-5,CASSLMTRGSNQPQHF,TGTGCCAGCAGCTTGATGACCAGGGGAAGCAATCAGCCCCAGCATTTT
NA,TRBV5-1,once,TRBJ2-5,CASSLDQSQYF,TGCGCCAGCAGCTTGGATCAGTCCCAGTACTTC
NA,TRBV2,NA,TRBJ1-3,CASSRQRGSGNTIYF,TGTGCCAGCAGTCGACAGCGCGGCTCTGGAAACACCATATATTTT
NA,TRBV7-3,few,TRBJ2-3,CASSLTGTLTDTQYF,TGTGCCAGCAGCTTAACCGGGACCCTCACAGATACGCAGTATTTT
NA,TRBV5-1,NA,TRBJ2-5,CAGRQQEETQYF,TGCGCCGGCCGACAACAAGAAGAGACCCAGTACTTC
TRBD2,TRBV30,NA,TRBJ2-1,CAWSTGLAGGFF,TGTGCCTGGAGTACCGGACTAGCGGGCGGGTTCTTC